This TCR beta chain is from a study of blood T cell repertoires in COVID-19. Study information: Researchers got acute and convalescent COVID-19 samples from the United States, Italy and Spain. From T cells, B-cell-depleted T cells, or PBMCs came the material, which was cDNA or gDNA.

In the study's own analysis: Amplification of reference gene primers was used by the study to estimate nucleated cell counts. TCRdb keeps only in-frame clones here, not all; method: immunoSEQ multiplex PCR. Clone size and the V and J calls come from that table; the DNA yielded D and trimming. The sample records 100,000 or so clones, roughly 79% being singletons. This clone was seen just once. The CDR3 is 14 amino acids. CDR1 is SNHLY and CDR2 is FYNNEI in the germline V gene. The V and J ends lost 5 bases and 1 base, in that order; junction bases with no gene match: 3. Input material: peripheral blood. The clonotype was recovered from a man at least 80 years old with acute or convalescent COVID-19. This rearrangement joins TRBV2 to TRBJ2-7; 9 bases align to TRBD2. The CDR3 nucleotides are TGTGCCAGCAGTAGCGGGAGGCTATCCTACGAGCAGTACTTC. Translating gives CASSSGRLSYEQYF. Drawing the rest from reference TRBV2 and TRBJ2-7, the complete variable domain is EPEVTQTPSHQVTQMGQEVILRCVPISNHLYFYWYRQILGQKVEFLVSFYNNEISEKSEIFDDQFSVERPDGSNFTLKIRSTKLEDSAMYFCASSSGRLSYEQYFGPGTRLTVT.